Many counts were recorded for the clone carrying this TCR beta chain. This sample is part of a study of CD8+CD57+ T cells in acquired aplastic anemia. Study-level background: Yields of DNA that came from sorted CD4+ and CD8+ cells averaged roughly 3.3 ug.

Genomic DNA was employed as the template in profiling TCR beta VDJ and CDR3. TCRdb processed the reads anew with MiXCR; each CDR3 protein has one entry. The table includes roughly 150,000 distinct CDR3 sequences, about 45% detected once. Losses at the gene ends were 4 bases for V and 7 bases for J; bases not matched to a gene: 11. Germline CDR1 MNHEY, CDR2 SVGEGT. The CDR3 covers 15 residues. An expansion of CD8+CD57+ cells by flow cytometry had been shown in patients chosen for sequencing. The cohort consisted entirely of patients having severe acquired aplastic anemia. The sample consisted of sorted CD4+, CD8+, or CD8+CD57+ T cells (not recorded which) from PBMCs. V is TRBV6-2 or TRBV6-3 and J is TRBJ2-7; the match to TRBD1 covers 9 bases. This TCR came from a human donor with aplastic anemia. DNA of the CDR3: TGTGCCAGCAGTTTATCACGGGACAGGGTCGTTGAGCAGTACTTC. This translates into CASSLSRDRVVEQYF.